One and the same sample provided the 31 T cell receptor beta chains below, sequenced in a study of T cell changes during pregnancy in multiple sclerosis. Sequenced by immunoSEQ multiplex PCR; TCRdb stores in-frame clones only, minus some. Among 56,000 or so clones, approximately 92% were seen once, and the ten largest hold about 0.69%. Sequencing was performed on CD4+ T cells from peripheral blood mononuclear cells, taken in the third trimester of pregnancy. The receptor source for this set is a female donor with multiple sclerosis, enrolled in a pregnancy study.

The rearrangement uses TRBV5-4 and TRBJ2-5; 14 positions match TRBD2. Unmatched junction bases numbered 4, after V lost 4 bases and J lost 5 bases. The CDR3 totals 15 residues. Per germline, CDR1 SGHNT and CDR2 YYREEE (reference sequence). The CDR3 coding sequence is TGTGCCAGCAGCCCTCGGACTAGCGGGAGGGAGACCCAGTACTTC. This translates into CASSPRTSGRETQYF. Filled out from reference TRBV5-4 and TRBJ2-5, the complete variable domain reads ETGVTQSPTHLIKTRGQQVTLRCSSQSGHNTVSWYQQALGQGPQFIFQYYREEENGRGNFPPRFSGLQFPNYSSELNVNALELDDSALYLCASSPRTSGRETQYFGPGTRLLVL.

The chain joins TRBV19 to TRBJ2-7; TRBD2 matches at 9 bases. J gave up 5 bases and V 7 bases, and 12 bases lay outside the gene matches. This CDR3 has 15 residues. In germline, CDR1 is LNHDA, CDR2 SQIVND (reference sequence). The CDR3 region has the DNA TGTGCCAGTAAGGCAGCGGGAGGAGGTAACCACGAGCAGTACTTC. This translates into CASKAAGGGNHEQYF.

The chain has TRBV19 and TRBJ2-5; D is unclear. Trimming left V 1 base short and J 5 bases short, with 11 bases between. Per the germline V gene, CDR1 is LNHDA and CDR2 is SQIVND (reference sequence). This CDR3 has 14 residues. The CDR3 DNA follows: TGTGCCAGTAGTATAGTAGGAGTTCCGGAGACCCAGTACTTC. This codes for CASSIVGVPETQYF.

V is TRBV5-1 and J is TRBJ1-4; a possible D gene is TRBD1 (6 bases). This CDR3 is 16 amino acids long. V was pared by 0 bases and J by 5 bases, with 14 bases between. The germline gives CDR1 SGHRS, CDR2 YFSETQ. Here the CDR3 reads CASSLALTGLNEKLFF. CDR3 nucleotides: TGCGCCAGCAGCTTGGCCCTGACAGGCCTCAATGAAAAACTGTTTTTT.

This clone has only one observation. The chain employs TRBV11-3 and TRBJ2-7; 10 bases fit TRBD1. V shed 3 bases and J 4 bases; nucleotides not matched to a gene: 6. In germline, CDR1 is SGHNT, CDR2 YENEEA. CDR3 size: 15 residues. CDR3 nucleotide sequence: TGTGCCAGCAGCTTGGGTGACAGGGGGCAGTACGAGCAGTACTTC. As protein: CASSLGDRGQYEQYF.

This chain uses TRBV29-1 with TRBJ2-5; D not resolved. From germline, CDR1 is SQVTM and CDR2 ANQGSEA. V shed 4 bases and J shed 5 bases, with 8 bases lying between them. This CDR3 region has 11 residues. The CDR3 DNA is TGCAGCGTTGTTCCCGGGGAGACCCAGTACTTC. Translating it yields CSVVPGETQYF. Together with reference TRBV29-1 and TRBJ2-5, the CDR3 gives the full variable domain: SAVISQKPSRDICQRGTSLTIQCQVDSQVTMMFWYRQQPGQSLTLIATANQGSEATYESGFVIDKFPISRPNLTFSTLTVSNMSPEDSSIYLCSVVPGETQYFGPGTRLLVL.

The V gene is TRBV19, the J gene TRBJ2-1, with a possible D match to TRBD1 (5 bases). Per germline, CDR1 LNHDA and CDR2 SQIVND (reference sequence). The CDR3 contains 13 residues. Trimming removed 6 bases from V and 6 bases from J, with 12 bases in between. The DNA for the CDR3 is TGTGCCAGTAGACGATCCAGGGTCAATGAGCAGTTCTTC. Encoded protein: CASRRSRVNEQFF.

This clone occurred once. This chain joins TRBV15 and TRBJ2-3; unclear D gene. V was trimmed by 0 bases and J by 0 bases, leaving 7 bases between them. CDR1 and CDR2 (germline): LNHNV, YYDKDF (reference sequence). CDR3 length: 15 residues. The CDR3: CATSRDGGSTDTQYF. In DNA form, the CDR3 reads TGTGCCACCAGCAGAGACGGCGGAAGCACAGATACGCAGTATTTT. The whole variable domain, filled in from reference TRBV15 and TRBJ2-3, reads DAMVIQNPRYQVTQFGKPVTLSCSQTLNHNVMYWYQQKSSQAPKLLFHYYDKDFNNEADTPDNFQSRRPNTSFCFLDIRSPGLGDTAMYLCATSRDGGSTDTQYFGPGTRLTVL.

The chain joins TRBV5-4 to TRBJ2-3, with D tentatively TRBD2 (6 bases). Per germline, CDR1 SGHNT and CDR2 YYREEE (reference sequence). Trimming took off 0 bases at V and 10 bases at J, with 12 bases between the two ends. The CDR3 extends over 13 amino acids. The CDR3 reads CASSLASGEAQYF. The DNA for the CDR3 is TGTGCCAGCAGCTTGGCCTCGGGAGAAGCGCAGTATTTT.

The chain recombines TRBV7-3 with TRBJ2-7, with D tentatively TRBD2 (7 bases). V was trimmed by 4 bases and J by 7 bases, leaving 23 bases between them. The CDR3 runs 16 residues. Germline loops: CDR1 SGHTA, CDR2 FQGTGA. The CDR3 loop is CASSSLGGRNIGEQYF. Written as DNA, the CDR3 is TGTGCCAGCAGCTCCCTGGGGGGGCGGAACATAGGAGAGCAGTACTTC.

The V and J genes are TRBV18 and TRBJ2-7; D is uncertain. The CDR3 length is 14 residues. Germline CDR1 reads KGHSH; CDR2 reads LQKENI. Trimming shortened V by 1 base and J by 2 bases, and 9 bases separated the two germline ends. In DNA, the CDR3 is TGTGCCAGCTCACCACAAAGCGCAACCTACGAGCAGTACTTC. This encodes CASSPQSATYEQYF.

The chain couples TRBV25-1 to TRBJ1-3; D is ambiguous. Germline lookup yields CDR1 MGHDK and CDR2 SYGVNS. Trimming removed 1 base from V and 12 bases from J, with 22 bases in between. CDR3 length: 16 residues. As DNA, the CDR3 is TGTGCCAGCAGTGAATCACGGCAGTACTCTGGAGAGGTCATATATTTT. Amino acid sequence: CASSESRQYSGEVIYF.

The chain uses TRBV4-3 and TRBJ1-2, with D perhaps TRBD1 (5 bases). V lost 3 bases to trimming and J lost 4 bases, with 15 bases between them. CDR1 and CDR2 from the germline V gene are LGHNA and YSLEER. The CDR3 has 15 residues. The CDR3 is CASSQGLGAGYGYTF. CDR3 coding DNA: TGCGCCAGCAGCCAGGGACTAGGGGCGGGCTATGGCTACACCTTC.

The chain has TRBV2 and TRBJ1-6; D is uncertain. Germline values: CDR1 SNHLY, CDR2 FYNNEI. CDR3 length equals 12 residues. V dropped 7 bases and J dropped 6 bases, with 7 bases sitting between them. The CDR3 DNA follows: TGTGCCAGCATGGAGAGTAATTCACCCCTCCACTTT. Amino acids: CASMESNSPLHF.

About this clone: The junction departs from the called germline gene at one end, perhaps through a read error. The chain recombines TRBV7-7 with TRBJ2-3; D may be TRBD1 (6 bases). In germline, CDR1 is SSHAT, CDR2 FNYEAQ (reference sequence). The CDR3 runs 15 residues. This chain's CDR3 is CASSQQGRGTDTQYF. CDR3 nucleotides: TGTGCTAGCAGCCAGCAGGGGAGAGGCACAGATACGCAGTATTTT.

This clone came up once. V and J are TRBV28 and TRBJ1-2; D perhaps matches TRBD1 (6 bases). Germline loops: CDR1 MDHEN, CDR2 SYDVKM. V was pared by 5 bases and J by 2 bases, with 15 bases between. This CDR3 spans 15 amino acids. The CDR3 region is CASSAYPTGNYGYTF. CDR3 DNA: TGTGCCAGCAGTGCATACCCTACAGGGAACTATGGCTACACCTTC.

This chain uses TRBV21-1 with TRBJ2-2; TRBD2, the D gene given by the table, was not confirmed from the DNA. TRBV21-1 has pseudogene status. This CDR3 is built from 18 residues. For the CDR3, the DNA is TGTGCCAGCAGCAAAGCGCCGAGGGTCACGAGGAACACCGGGGAGCTGTTTTTT. Translating it yields CASSKAPRVTRNTGELFF.

The rearrangement uses TRBV5-1 and TRBJ2-1, with 7 bases matching TRBD2. Trimming at V came to 4 bases and at J to 1 base, leaving 2 bases not matched to a gene. CDR3 size: 14 residues. From germline, CDR1 is SGHRS and CDR2 YFSETQ. The CDR3 is CASSGTTSYNEQFF. For the CDR3, the DNA is TGCGCCAGCAGCGGGACTACTTCCTACAATGAGCAGTTCTTC.

The chain joins TRBV6-6 to TRBJ2-3; no clear D gene. The CDR3 runs 12 residues. The V end was cut by 5 bases, the J end by 9 bases, with 12 bases between. The germline V gene has CDR1 MNHNY and CDR2 SVGAGI (reference sequence). The CDR3: CASSVDRSTQYF. In DNA form, the CDR3 reads TGTGCCAGCAGTGTCGATCGGTCGACGCAGTATTTT.

This chain uses TRBV28 with TRBJ1-2, with D perhaps matching TRBD1 (5 bases). CDR3 size: 14 residues. CDR1 and CDR2 (germline): MDHEN, SYDVKM. V shed 5 bases and J shed 4 bases, with 14 bases lying between them. This chain's CDR3 is CASSPGGGPYGYTF. The DNA for the CDR3 is TGTGCCAGCAGTCCGGGGGGAGGGCCCTATGGCTACACCTTC.

This sequence joins TRBV19 and TRBJ1-1, with D possibly matching TRBD1 (6 bases). Trimming removed 6 bases at V and 4 bases at J, with 21 bases between. Germline V gene lookup returns CDR1 LNHDA and CDR2 SQIVND (reference sequence). The CDR3 has 16 amino acids. In DNA form, the CDR3 reads TGTGCCAGTAGATACACAGGGCTTCTTCTACCCACTGAAGCTTTCTTT. Its translation is CASRYTGLLLPTEAFF.

Only one count was recorded for this clone. The chain recombines TRBV9 with TRBJ2-1, with D unresolved. CDR3 length: 12 residues. V lost 0 bases and J 9 bases, leaving 7 bases between the germline ends. CDR1 and CDR2 (germline): SGDLS, YYNGEE. This chain's CDR3 is CASSVAIGEQFF. In nucleotides, the CDR3 is TGTGCCAGCAGCGTAGCCATCGGTGAGCAGTTCTTC. Combining the CDR3 with reference TRBV9 and TRBJ2-1 gives the whole variable domain DSGVTQTPKHLITATGQRVTLRCSPRSGDLSVYWYQQSLDQGLQFLIQYYNGEERAKGNILERFSAQQFPDLHSELNLSSLELGDSALYFCASSVAIGEQFFGPGTRLTVL.

The chain links TRBV6-6 to TRBJ2-3, with 7 nucleotides matching TRBD1. The germline gives CDR1 MNHNY, CDR2 SVGAGI (reference sequence). The CDR3 consists of 14 residues. Trimming cost V 4 bases and J 5 bases; bases outside gene matches: 6. Here the CDR3 DNA reads TGTGCCAGCAGTTCAAGACAGGGTGGAGATACGCAGTATTTT. Amino acid sequence: CASSSRQGGDTQYF.

This clone was observed a few times. This sequence joins TRBV29-1 and TRBJ2-3; 11 bases fit TRBD2. This CDR3 has 18 residues. V gave up 3 bases and J gave up 3 bases; unmatched junction bases: 14. Germline assignment: CDR1 SQVTM and CDR2 ANQGSEA. The CDR3 sequence is CSVEASGRTGVWTDTQYF. The DNA of the CDR3 is TGCAGCGTTGAGGCTAGCGGGAGGACTGGGGTGTGGACAGATACGCAGTATTTT.

The chain carries TRBV7-2 and TRBJ2-3; TRBD1 matches at 7 bases. V trimming: 7 bases; J trimming: 3 bases; junction bases outside the gene matches: 10. This CDR3 spans 15 amino acids. Germline CDR1 is SGHTA and CDR2 is FQGNSA. The CDR3 nucleotides read TGTGCCAGCAAACAGGGGCTGGTGGTAACAGATACGCAGTATTTT. Translation gives CASKQGLVVTDTQYF.

CDR3 nucleotides: TGTGCCAGCAGCTTAAGGGGAGGACTAGTACACAATGAGCAGTTCTTC. Encoded protein: CASSLRGGLVHNEQFF. The chain has TRBV7-3 and TRBJ2-1, with 7 bases matching TRBD2. The CDR3 contains 16 residues. Germline CDR1 is SGHTA and CDR2 is FQGTGA. V lost 1 base and J lost 5; bases outside the gene matches: 8.

The V gene is TRBV18, the J gene TRBJ1-2; TRBD1 agrees at 8 bases. The CDR3 covers 14 residues. CDR1 KGHSH and CDR2 LQKENI come from the germline V gene. Germline trimming cut 2 bases from V and 4 bases from J; bases unmatched to any gene: 3. CDR3: CASSPRTGIYGYTF. DNA of the CDR3: TGTGCCAGCTCACCAAGGACAGGGATCTATGGCTACACCTTC.

The chain carries TRBV6-5 and TRBJ2-1, with TRBD2 matching 7 bases. Germline V gene lookup returns CDR1 MNHEY and CDR2 SVGAGI. The V segment lost 6 bases and the J segment 9 bases; nucleotides outside the gene matches: 5. The CDR3 is 12 amino acids. CDR3 residues: CASSRTGGEQFF. The CDR3 DNA is TGTGCCAGCAGCAGAACGGGAGGTGAGCAGTTCTTC.

The J gene is TRBJ2-7, the V gene TRBV2, with D perhaps matching TRBD1 (6 bases). CDR3 length: 15 amino acids. Trimming pared 6 bases from V and 3 bases from J, leaving 18 bases between. Germline V gene data show CDR1 as SNHLY and CDR2 as FYNNEI. The CDR3 reads CASRKGDTGFYEQYF. In DNA form, the CDR3 reads TGTGCCAGCAGGAAGGGGGACACCGGGTTCTACGAGCAGTACTTC.

This chain joins TRBV9 and TRBJ1-3, with 8 bases fitting TRBD1. The germline V gene encodes CDR1 SGDLS and CDR2 YYNGEE. The CDR3 is made up of 15 amino acids. After removal of 1 base from V and 2 bases from J, the junction contained 2 bases not matched to a gene. The DNA of the CDR3 is TGTGCCAGCAGCGTAACAGGGGGACCTGGAAACACCATATATTTT. Translation: CASSVTGGPGNTIYF. The variable domain in full, completed from reference TRBV9 and TRBJ1-3, reads DSGVTQTPKHLITATGQRVTLRCSPRSGDLSVYWYQQSLDQGLQFLIQYYNGEERAKGNILERFSAQQFPDLHSELNLSSLELGDSALYFCASSVTGGPGNTIYFGEGSWLTVV.

The chain links TRBV19 to TRBJ2-7, with 10 positions matching TRBD1. After removal of 5 bases from V and 6 bases from J, the junction contained 7 bases not matched to a gene. CDR1 and CDR2 (germline): LNHDA, SQIVND (reference sequence). The CDR3 loop spans 14 amino acids. CDR3 nucleotides: TGTGCCAGTAGTGCCCGACAGGGGGCTGCCGAGCAGTACTTC. This sequence encodes CASSARQGAAEQYF.